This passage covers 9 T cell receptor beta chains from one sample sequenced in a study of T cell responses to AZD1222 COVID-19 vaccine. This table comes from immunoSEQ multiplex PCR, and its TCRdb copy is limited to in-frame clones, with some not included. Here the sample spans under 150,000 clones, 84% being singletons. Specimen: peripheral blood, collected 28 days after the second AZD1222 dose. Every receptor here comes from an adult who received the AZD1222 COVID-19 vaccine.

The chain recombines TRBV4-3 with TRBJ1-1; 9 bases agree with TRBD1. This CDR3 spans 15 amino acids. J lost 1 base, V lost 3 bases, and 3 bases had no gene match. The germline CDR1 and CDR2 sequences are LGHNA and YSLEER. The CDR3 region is CASSQDRGPNTEAFF. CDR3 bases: TGCGCCAGCAGCCAGGACAGGGGTCCGAACACTGAAGCTTTCTTT.

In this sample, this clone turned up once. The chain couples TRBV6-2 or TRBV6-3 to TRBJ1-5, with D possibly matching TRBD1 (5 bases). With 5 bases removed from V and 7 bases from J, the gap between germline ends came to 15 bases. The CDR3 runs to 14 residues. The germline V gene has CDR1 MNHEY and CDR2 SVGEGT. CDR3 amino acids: CASSLGPRAQPQHF. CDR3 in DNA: TGTGCCAGCAGTCTTGGACCCAGGGCCCAGCCCCAGCATTTT.

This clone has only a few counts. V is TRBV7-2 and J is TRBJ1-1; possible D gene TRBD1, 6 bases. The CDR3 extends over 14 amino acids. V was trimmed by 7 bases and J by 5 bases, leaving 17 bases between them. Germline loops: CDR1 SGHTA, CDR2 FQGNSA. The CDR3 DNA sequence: TGTGCCAGCACCCCTCAGGGGCGGAGAACTGAAGCTTTCTTT. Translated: CASTPQGRRTEAFF.

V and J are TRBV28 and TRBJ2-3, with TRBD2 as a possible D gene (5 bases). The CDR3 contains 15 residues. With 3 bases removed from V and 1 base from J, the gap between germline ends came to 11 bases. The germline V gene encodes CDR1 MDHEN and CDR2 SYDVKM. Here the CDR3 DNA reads TGTGCCAGCAGTTTCCCGGGGAGCCGCACAGATACGCAGTATTTT. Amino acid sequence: CASSFPGSRTDTQYF.

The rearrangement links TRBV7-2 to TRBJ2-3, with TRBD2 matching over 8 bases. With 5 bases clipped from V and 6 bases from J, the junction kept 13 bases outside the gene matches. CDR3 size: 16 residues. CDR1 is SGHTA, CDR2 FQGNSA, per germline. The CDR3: CASSVGLGGIYDTQYF. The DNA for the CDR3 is TGTGCCAGCAGCGTGGGACTAGGAGGTATTTACGATACGCAGTATTTT.

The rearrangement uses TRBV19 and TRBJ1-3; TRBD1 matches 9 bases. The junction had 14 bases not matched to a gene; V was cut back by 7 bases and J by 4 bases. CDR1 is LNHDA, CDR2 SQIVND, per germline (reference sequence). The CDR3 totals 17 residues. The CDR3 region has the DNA TGTGCCAGTACTCTCAACTCGGGACAGGGCGTCGGAAACACCATATATTTT. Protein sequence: CASTLNSGQGVGNTIYF.

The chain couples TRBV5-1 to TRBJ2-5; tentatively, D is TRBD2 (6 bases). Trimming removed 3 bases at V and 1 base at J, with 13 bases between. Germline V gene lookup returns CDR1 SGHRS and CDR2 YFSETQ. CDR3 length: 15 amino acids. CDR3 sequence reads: CASSSGTDSQETQYF. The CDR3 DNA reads TGCGCCAGCAGCTCCGGGACTGACTCCCAAGAGACCCAGTACTTC.

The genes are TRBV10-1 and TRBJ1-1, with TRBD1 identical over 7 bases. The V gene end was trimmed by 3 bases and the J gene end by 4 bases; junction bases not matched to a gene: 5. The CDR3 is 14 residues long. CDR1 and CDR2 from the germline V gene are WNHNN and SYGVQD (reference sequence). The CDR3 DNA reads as TGCGCCAGCAGTGAATCCGGACAGGTCACTGAAGCTTTCTTT. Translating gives CASSESGQVTEAFF.

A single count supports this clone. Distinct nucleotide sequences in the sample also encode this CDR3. CDR3 sequence: CASSPGETNYGYTF. For the CDR3, the DNA is TGTGCCAGCTCACCAGGGGAAACTAACTATGGCTACACCTTC. This chain joins TRBV18 and TRBJ1-2; no clear D gene. The V gene lost 2 bases and the J gene lost 0 bases, with 7 bases spanning the gap. This CDR3 is built from 14 residues. Germline V CDR1 and CDR2: KGHSH, LQKENI.